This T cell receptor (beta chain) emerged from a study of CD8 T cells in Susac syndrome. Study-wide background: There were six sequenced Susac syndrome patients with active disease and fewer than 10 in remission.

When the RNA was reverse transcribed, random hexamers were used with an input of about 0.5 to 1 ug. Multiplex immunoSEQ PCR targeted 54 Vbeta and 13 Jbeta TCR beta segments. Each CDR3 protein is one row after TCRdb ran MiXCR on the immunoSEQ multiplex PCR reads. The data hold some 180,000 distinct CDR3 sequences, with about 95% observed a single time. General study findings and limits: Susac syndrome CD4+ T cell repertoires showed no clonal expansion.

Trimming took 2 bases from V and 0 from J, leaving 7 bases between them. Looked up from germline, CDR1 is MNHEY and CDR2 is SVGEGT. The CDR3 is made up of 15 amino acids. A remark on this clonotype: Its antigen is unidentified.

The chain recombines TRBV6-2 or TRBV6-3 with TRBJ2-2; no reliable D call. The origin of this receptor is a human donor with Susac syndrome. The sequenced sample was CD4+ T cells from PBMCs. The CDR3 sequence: CASSYGVSNTGELFF. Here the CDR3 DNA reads TGTGCCAGCAGTTACGGGGTGTCGAACACCGGGGAGCTGTTTTTT.